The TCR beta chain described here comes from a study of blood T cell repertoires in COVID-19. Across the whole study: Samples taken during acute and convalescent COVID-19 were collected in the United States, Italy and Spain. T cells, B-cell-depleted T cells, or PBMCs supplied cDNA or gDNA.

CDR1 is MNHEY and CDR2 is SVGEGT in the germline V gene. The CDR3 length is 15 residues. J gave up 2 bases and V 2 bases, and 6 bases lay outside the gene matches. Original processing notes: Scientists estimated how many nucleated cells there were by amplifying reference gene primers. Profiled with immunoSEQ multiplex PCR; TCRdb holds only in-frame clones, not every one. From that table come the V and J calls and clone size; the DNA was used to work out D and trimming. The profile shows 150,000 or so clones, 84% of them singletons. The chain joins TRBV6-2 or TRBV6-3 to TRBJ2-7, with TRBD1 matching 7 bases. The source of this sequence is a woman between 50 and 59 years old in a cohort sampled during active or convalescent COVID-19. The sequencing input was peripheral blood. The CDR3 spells CASSYRMTGTYEQYF. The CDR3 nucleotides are TGTGCCAGCAGTTACCGGATGACAGGGACCTACGAGCAGTACTTC.